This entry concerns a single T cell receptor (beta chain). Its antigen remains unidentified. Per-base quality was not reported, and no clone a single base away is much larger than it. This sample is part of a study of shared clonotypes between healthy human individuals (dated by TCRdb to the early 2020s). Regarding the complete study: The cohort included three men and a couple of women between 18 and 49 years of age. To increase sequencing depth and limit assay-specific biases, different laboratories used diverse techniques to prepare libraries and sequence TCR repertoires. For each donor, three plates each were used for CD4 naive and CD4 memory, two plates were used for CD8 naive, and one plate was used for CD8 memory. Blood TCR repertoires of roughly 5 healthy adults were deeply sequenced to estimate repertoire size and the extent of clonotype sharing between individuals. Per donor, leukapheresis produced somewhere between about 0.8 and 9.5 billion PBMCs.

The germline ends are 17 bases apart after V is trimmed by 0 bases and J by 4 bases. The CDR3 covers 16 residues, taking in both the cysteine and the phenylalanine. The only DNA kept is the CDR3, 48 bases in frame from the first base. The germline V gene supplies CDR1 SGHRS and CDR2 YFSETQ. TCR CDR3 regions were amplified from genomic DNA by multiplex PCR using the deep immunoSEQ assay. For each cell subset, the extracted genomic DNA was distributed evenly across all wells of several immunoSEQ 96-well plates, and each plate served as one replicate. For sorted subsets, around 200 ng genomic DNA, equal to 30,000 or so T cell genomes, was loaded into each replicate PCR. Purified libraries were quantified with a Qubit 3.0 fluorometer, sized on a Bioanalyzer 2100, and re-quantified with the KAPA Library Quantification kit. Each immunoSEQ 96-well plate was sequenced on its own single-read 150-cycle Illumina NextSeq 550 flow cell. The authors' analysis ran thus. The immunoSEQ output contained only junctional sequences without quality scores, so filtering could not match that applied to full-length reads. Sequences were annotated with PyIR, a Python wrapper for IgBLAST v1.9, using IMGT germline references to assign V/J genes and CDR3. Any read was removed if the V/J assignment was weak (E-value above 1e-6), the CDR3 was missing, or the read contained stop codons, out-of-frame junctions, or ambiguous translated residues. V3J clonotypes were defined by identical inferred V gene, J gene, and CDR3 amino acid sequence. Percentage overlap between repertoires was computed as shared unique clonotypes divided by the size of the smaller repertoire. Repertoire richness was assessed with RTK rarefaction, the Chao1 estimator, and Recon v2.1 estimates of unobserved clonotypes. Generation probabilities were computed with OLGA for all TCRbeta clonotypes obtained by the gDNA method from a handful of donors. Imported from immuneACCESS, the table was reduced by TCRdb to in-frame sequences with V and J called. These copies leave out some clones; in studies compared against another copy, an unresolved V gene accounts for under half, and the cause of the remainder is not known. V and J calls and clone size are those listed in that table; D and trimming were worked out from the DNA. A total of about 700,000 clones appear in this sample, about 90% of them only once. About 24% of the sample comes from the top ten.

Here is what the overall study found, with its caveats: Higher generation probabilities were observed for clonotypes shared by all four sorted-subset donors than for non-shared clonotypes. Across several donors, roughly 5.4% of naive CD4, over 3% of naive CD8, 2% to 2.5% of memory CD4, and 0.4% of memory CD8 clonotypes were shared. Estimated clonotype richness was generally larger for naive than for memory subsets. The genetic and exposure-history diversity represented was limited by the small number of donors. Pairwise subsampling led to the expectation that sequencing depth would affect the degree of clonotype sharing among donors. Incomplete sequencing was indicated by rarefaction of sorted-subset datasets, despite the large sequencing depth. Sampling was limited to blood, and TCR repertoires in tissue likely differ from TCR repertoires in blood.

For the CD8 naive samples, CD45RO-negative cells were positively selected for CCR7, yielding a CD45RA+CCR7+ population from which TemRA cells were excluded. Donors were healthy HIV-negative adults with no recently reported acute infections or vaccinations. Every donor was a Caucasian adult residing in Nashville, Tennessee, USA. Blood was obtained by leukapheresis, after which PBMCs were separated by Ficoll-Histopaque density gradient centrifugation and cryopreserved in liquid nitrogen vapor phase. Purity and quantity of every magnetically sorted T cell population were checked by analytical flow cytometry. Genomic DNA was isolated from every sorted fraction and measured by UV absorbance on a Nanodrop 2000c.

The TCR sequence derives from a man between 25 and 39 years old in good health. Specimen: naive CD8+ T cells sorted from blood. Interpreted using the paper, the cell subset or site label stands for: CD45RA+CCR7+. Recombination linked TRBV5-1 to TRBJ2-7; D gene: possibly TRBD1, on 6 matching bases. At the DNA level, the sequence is TGCGCCAGCAGCTTGGCCCCTAGACAGGCTGAGTACGAGCAGTACTTC. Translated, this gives CASSLAPRQAEYEQYF.